A single sample is the source of the 23 T cell receptor beta chains below, sequenced in a study of cytomegalovirus exposure and HLA in healthy donors. This PCR relied on a set of 60 Vbeta primers and 13 Jbeta primers. Clones were sequenced by immunoSEQ multiplex PCR, and TCRdb holds only the in-frame ones, with some missing. Among around 140,000 clones listed, under 90% were seen once. The specimen sequenced was PBMCs. Receptors originate from a man in his forties in good health and CMV-seronegative.

This chain connects TRBV29-1 to TRBJ1-4; D perhaps matches TRBD1 (5 bases). CDR1 SQVTM and CDR2 ANQGSEA come from the germline V gene. The CDR3 has 15 amino acids. Trimming took 8 bases from V and 3 from J, leaving 19 bases between them. The CDR3 nucleotides are TGCAGCATACTTACCCGGGGGATGTCTAATGAAAAACTGTTTTTT. Protein product: CSILTRGMSNEKLFF.

The chain is built from TRBV13 and TRBJ2-2, with 8 nucleotides matching TRBD2. The V segment lost 6 bases and the J segment 0 bases; nucleotides outside the gene matches: 6. Germline-derived CDR1 and CDR2 are PRHDT and FYEKMQ (reference sequence). The CDR3 sequence is 16 residues long. CDR3 in amino acids: CASRRAGGSNTGELFF. The CDR3 region has the DNA TGTGCCAGCAGGCGGGCGGGGGGATCGAACACCGGGGAGCTGTTTTTT.

CDR3 DNA sequence: TGTGCCAGCAGCTTGGGCCGGGCGGGGGGCCAAGAGACCCAGTACTTC. This gives the protein CASSLGRAGGQETQYF. The V and J genes are TRBV5-4 and TRBJ2-5; 8 nucleotides align to TRBD2. Trimming at V came to 0 bases and at J to 1 base, leaving 5 bases not matched to a gene. The CDR3 is 16 residues long. Germline CDR1 SGHNT, CDR2 YYREEE (reference sequence).

The chain is built from TRBV28 and TRBJ1-5; D is unclear. The CDR3 runs to 13 residues. The germline V gene encodes CDR1 MDHEN and CDR2 SYDVKM. The germline V and J ends were trimmed by 8 bases and 0 bases, with 8 bases remaining between them. CDR3 protein: CASEGFSNQPQHF. The CDR3 region has the DNA TGTGCCAGCGAGGGATTTAGCAATCAGCCCCAGCATTTT.

This chain joins TRBV19 and TRBJ1-4, with TRBD1 identical over 7 bases. This CDR3 contains 17 residues. The V gene's germline CDR1 is LNHDA and CDR2 SQIVND (reference sequence). V shed 6 bases, J shed 3 bases, and the junction held 13 bases outside the gene matches. This CDR3 is CASSLTPTGAANEKLFF. CDR3 DNA: TGTGCCAGTAGCCTCACCCCTACAGGGGCGGCTAATGAAAAACTGTTTTTT.

This clone was picked up one time. This chain uses TRBV28 with TRBJ1-5; 10 bases fit TRBD1. V was clipped by 8 bases and J by 6 bases; unmatched bases: 10. CDR3 length equals 15 residues. Germline V gene sequence: CDR1 MDHEN, CDR2 SYDVKM. CDR3 coding DNA: TGTGCCAGCCTAGGAGACAGGGGGCTTGGTCAGCCCCAGCATTTT. It codes for CASLGDRGLGQPQHF.

This clone has only a few counts. The chain carries TRBV19 and TRBJ2-2; 9 bases are a match to TRBD1. This CDR3 contains 16 residues. The V and J ends lost 8 bases and 4 bases, in that order; junction bases with no gene match: 11. CDR1 and CDR2 (germline): LNHDA, SQIVND (reference sequence). This CDR3 reads CASALWTGAITGELFF. The CDR3 nucleotides read TGTGCCAGTGCTCTTTGGACAGGGGCTATCACCGGGGAGCTGTTTTTT.

The chain uses TRBV5-4 and TRBJ2-5; 9 bases match TRBD2. The CDR3 sequence is 17 residues long. V was pared by 2 bases and J by 11 bases, with 19 bases of the junction left unmatched. CDR1 and CDR2 (germline): SGHNT, YYREEE (reference sequence). The CDR3 DNA sequence: TGTGCCAGCAGCTTTCTAGCGGGGAGCCCCTCGGGGAAAGAGCAGTACTTC. This gives the protein CASSFLAGSPSGKEQYF. The whole variable domain, filled in from reference TRBV5-4 and TRBJ2-5, reads ETGVTQSPTHLIKTRGQQVTLRCSSQSGHNTVSWYQQALGQGPQFIFQYYREEENGRGNFPPRFSGLQFPNYSSELNVNALELDDSALYLCASSFLAGSPSGKEQYFGPGTRLLVL.

The chain combines TRBV7-9 with TRBJ1-1; D perhaps matches TRBD1 (5 bases). The CDR3 extends over 13 amino acids. Trimming removed 6 bases from V and 8 bases from J, with 16 bases in between. From germline, CDR1 is SEHNR and CDR2 FQNEAQ (reference sequence). CDR3 region: CASRTGGVVEAFF. DNA of the CDR3: TGTGCCAGCAGAACTGGGGGGGTGGTAGAAGCTTTCTTT.

The chain joins TRBV7-2 to TRBJ1-5; 11 nucleotides agree with TRBD1. This CDR3 is 16 amino acids long. V shed 5 bases, J shed 6 bases, and the junction held 9 bases outside the gene matches. CDR1 is SGHTA, CDR2 FQGNSA, per germline. CDR3 sequence: CASSRRDRGTGQPQHF. CDR3 DNA sequence: TGTGCCAGCAGCCGCCGGGACAGGGGGACCGGTCAGCCCCAGCATTTT.

The J gene is TRBJ2-5, the V gene TRBV6-5, with D perhaps TRBD1 (6 bases). The J call is doubtful: the DNA matches TRBJ2-7 better. CDR3 length: 16 amino acids. CDR1 is MNHEY and CDR2 is SVGAGI in the germline V gene. Here the CDR3 DNA reads TGTGCCAGCAGTTACTCCATACAGGGTCATTCCTACGAGCAGTACTTC. As protein: CASSYSIQGHSYEQYF.

A note on this clone: The germline gene is not matched at one end of the junction; a read error may be the cause. The chain combines TRBV27 with TRBJ1-5; 9 bases line up with TRBD1. From germline, CDR1 is MNHEY and CDR2 SMNVEV (reference sequence). This CDR3 contains 16 residues. This chain's CDR3 is CTSRNTGGAGGQPQHF. In DNA form, the CDR3 reads TGTACCAGCAGGAACACAGGGGGCGCGGGGGGGCAGCCCCAGCATTTT.

The chain is built from TRBV11-2 and TRBJ2-5; D is ambiguous. CDR1 and CDR2 from the germline V gene are SGHAT and FQNNGV. The ends were cut back, 1 base at V and 0 bases at J, with 9 bases in the middle. The CDR3 is made up of 15 amino acids. The CDR3 reads CASSLAGLNQETQYF. The CDR3, as DNA: TGTGCCAGCAGCTTAGCAGGCCTTAACCAAGAGACCCAGTACTTC.

This chain connects TRBV6-6 to TRBJ2-7; 9 nucleotides align to TRBD1. V lost 6 bases, J lost 0 bases, and 6 bases stayed unmatched. CDR1 and CDR2 (germline): MNHNY, SVGAGI (reference sequence). The CDR3 spans 15 residues. DNA of the CDR3: TGTGCCAGCAGAGCCGGGACAGGGAGCTCCTACGAGCAGTACTTC. It specifies CASRAGTGSSYEQYF.

The V call is TRBV7-8, the J call TRBJ1-1; D not certain. CDR1 is SGHVS, CDR2 FQNEAQ, per germline. Trimming shortened V by 2 bases and J by 2 bases, and 12 bases separated the two germline ends. CDR3 length: 15 amino acids. The CDR3 bases are TGTGCCAGCAGCTTATCCCCACTGCTAAACACTGAAGCTTTCTTT. Translation gives CASSLSPLLNTEAFF.

As for this clone: This CDR3 is also generated by other DNA sequences in the sample. The rearrangement joins TRBV6-5 to TRBJ1-3; D might be TRBD1 (6 bases). CDR3 length: 15 amino acids. Between the trimmed V and J ends, which lost 0 bases and 1 base, there was a span of 7 bases. In germline, CDR1 is MNHEY, CDR2 SVGAGI. CDR3 coding DNA: TGTGCCAGCAGTTACTCCACAGGGTCTGGAAACACCATATATTTT. It codes for CASSYSTGSGNTIYF.

This chain joins TRBV5-1 and TRBJ1-6; D is ambiguous. V lost 5 bases and J 8 bases, leaving 17 bases between the germline ends. Germline V CDR1 and CDR2: SGHRS, YFSETQ. The CDR3 extends over 15 amino acids. The CDR3 loop is CASSFYLSGDSPLHF. The DNA for the CDR3 is TGCGCCAGCAGTTTTTATCTCTCCGGTGATTCACCCCTCCACTTT.

The chain combines TRBV30 with TRBJ2-5; D is ambiguous. The germline gives CDR1 GTSNPN, CDR2 SVGIG (reference sequence). V dropped 0 bases and J dropped 5 bases, with 10 bases sitting between them. The CDR3 is 13 residues long. Here the CDR3 DNA reads TGTGCCTGGAGTGTTGGTAGTGCGGAGACCCAGTACTTC. It specifies CAWSVGSAETQYF.

The rearrangement uses TRBV6-6 and TRBJ1-5, with D unresolved. From germline, CDR1 is MNHNY and CDR2 SVGAGI (reference sequence). The CDR3 runs to 12 residues. The V and J ends lost 7 bases and 4 bases respectively, with 8 bases between them. The CDR3 DNA reads TGTGCCAGCACTCCAGGTAATCAGCCCCAGCATTTT. It codes for CASTPGNQPQHF.

This sequence joins TRBV18 and TRBJ1-5; the D gene is possibly TRBD1 (5 bases). V dropped 4 bases and J dropped 0 bases, with 13 bases sitting between them. The CDR3 is made up of 16 amino acids. CDR1 and CDR2 (germline): KGHSH, LQKENI. CDR3 residues: CASSLPGTGSNQPQHF. DNA of the CDR3: TGTGCCAGCTCACTCCCGGGTACAGGTAGCAATCAGCCCCAGCATTTT.

This clone was found a few times. This chain joins TRBV19 and TRBJ1-5; 9 nucleotides agree with TRBD1. Germline lookup yields CDR1 LNHDA and CDR2 SQIVND (reference sequence). The CDR3 covers 13 residues. Trimming at V came to 6 bases and at J to 5 bases, leaving 2 bases not matched to a gene. CDR3 bases: TGTGCCAGTAGGAGGACAGGGGATCAGCCCCAGCATTTT. Residues: CASRRTGDQPQHF. The full variable domain, completed using reference TRBV19 and TRBJ1-5, is DGGITQSPKYLFRKEGQNVTLSCEQNLNHDAMYWYRQDPGQGLRLIYYSQIVNDFQKGDIAEGYSVSREKKESFPLTVTSAQKNPTAFYLCASRRTGDQPQHFGDGTRLSIL.

The chain has TRBV5-5 and TRBJ2-5; TRBD2 aligns across 15 bases. The CDR3 runs 16 residues. Trimming removed 8 bases from V and 1 base from J; junction bases left unmatched: 6. Germline-derived CDR1 and CDR2 are SGHKS and YYEKEE (reference sequence). CDR3 amino acids: CASTMGLAGGQETQYF. The CDR3 DNA reads as TGTGCCAGTACCATGGGACTAGCGGGGGGCCAAGAGACCCAGTACTTC.

This clone was seen a handful of times. This chain joins TRBV29-1 and TRBJ1-2, with D possibly being TRBD1 (5 bases). The length of the CDR3 is 13 residues. Germline V gene sequence: CDR1 SQVTM, CDR2 ANQGSEA. V lost 7 bases and J 6 bases, leaving 18 bases between the germline ends. DNA of the CDR3: TGCAGCGCCGGGGGTGGGGGGAGCCATGGCTACACCTTC. Translating it yields CSAGGGGSHGYTF.